The 10 T cell receptor beta chains below come from one sample, sequenced in a study of cytomegalovirus exposure and HLA in healthy donors. PCR involved 60 Vbeta and 13 Jbeta primers. Profiled with immunoSEQ multiplex PCR; TCRdb holds only in-frame clones, not every one. The sample contains roughly 140,000 clones, around 82% of which appear only once. The sample comprised PBMCs. The receptor source for this set is a woman between 45 and 65 years old in good health and CMV-seropositive.

Only one count was recorded for this clone. V is TRBV28 and J is TRBJ1-6; the D gene is possibly TRBD1 (5 bases). V lost 6 bases to trimming and J lost 3 bases, with 12 bases between them. The germline V gene has CDR1 MDHEN and CDR2 SYDVKM. The CDR3 has 15 residues. The CDR3 is CASRYRSLYNSPLHF. For the CDR3, the DNA is TGTGCCAGCAGATACAGGAGCCTCTATAATTCACCCCTCCACTTT.

The gene calls are TRBV9 and TRBJ2-1; the match to TRBD2 covers 9 bases. Germline V gene sequence: CDR1 SGDLS, CDR2 YYNGEE. V shed 0 bases and J 8 bases; nucleotides not matched to a gene: 6. The CDR3 totals 15 residues. CDR3 in DNA: TGTGCCAGCAGCGTAGGAGCGGGGGGCGGCCATGAGCAGTTCTTC. It yields the protein CASSVGAGGGHEQFF.

This chain uses TRBV30 with TRBJ2-3; TRBD2 aligns across 14 bases. Germline V lookup: CDR1 GTSNPN, CDR2 SVGIG (reference sequence). CDR3 length: 18 residues. Trimming at V came to 3 bases and at J to 2 bases, leaving 10 bases not matched to a gene. The CDR3 nucleotides read TGTGCCTGGAGGTTGAACGGACTAGCGGGGGGTTACACAGATACGCAGTATTTT. It yields the protein CAWRLNGLAGGYTDTQYF.

This chain joins TRBV6-6 and TRBJ1-4; D is possibly TRBD1 (5 bases). CDR3 size: 12 residues. Trimming removed 10 bases at V and 8 bases at J, with 14 bases between. Germline lookup yields CDR1 MNHNY and CDR2 SVGAGI (reference sequence). The CDR3 bases are TGTGCCACCGGGAAGGAGGGGGAAAAACTGTTTTTT. Its protein is CATGKEGEKLFF.

A remark on this clone: Other DNA sequences in this sample translate to the same CDR3. The chain recombines TRBV5-1 with TRBJ2-7; D is possibly TRBD1 (6 bases). CDR1 is SGHRS, CDR2 YFSETQ, per germline. The CDR3 covers 13 residues. V gave up 1 base and J gave up 2 bases, with 7 bases separating them. CDR3 residues: CASSLTGTYEQYF. The CDR3 coding sequence is TGCGCCAGCAGCTTGACAGGGACCTACGAGCAGTACTTC.

The chain carries TRBV6-6 and TRBJ1-6; 7 bases align to TRBD1. The ends lost 2 bases at V and 4 bases at J; junction bases unmatched: 5. Per the germline V gene, CDR1 is MNHNY and CDR2 is SVGAGI (reference sequence). The CDR3 covers 16 residues. CDR3 DNA sequence: TGTGCCAGCAGTTACCCCGGGACAGCATATAATTCACCCCTCCACTTT. Protein product: CASSYPGTAYNSPLHF.

Details on this clone: Its ends do not fully match the called genes, so a read error is possible. This rearrangement joins TRBV7-9 to TRBJ1-2; D might be TRBD1 (5 bases). The length of the CDR3 is 16 residues. From germline, CDR1 is SEHNR and CDR2 FQNEAQ (reference sequence). CDR3 amino acids: CSSNEGYSTGDYGYTF. CDR3 sequence (DNA): TGTTCCAGCAACGAAGGGTACAGCACGGGGGACTATGGCTACACCTTC.

The CDR3 bases are TGTGCCAGCAGTTACACCTTCTTGGACAGGGTCCACGAGCAGTACTTC. This encodes CASSYTFLDRVHEQYF. The chain carries TRBV6-5 and TRBJ2-7, with 8 positions matching TRBD1. CDR3 length: 16 amino acids. Trimming removed 2 bases from V and 5 bases from J; junction bases left unmatched: 11. The germline V gene has CDR1 MNHEY and CDR2 SVGAGI.

This clone was observed once. The chain combines TRBV10-3 with TRBJ1-5; 9 positions agree with TRBD1. CDR3 length: 18 residues. The V and J ends lost 0 bases and 4 bases, in that order; junction bases with no gene match: 10. Germline V lookup: CDR1 ENHRY, CDR2 SYGVKD. CDR3 loop: CAISESGTGKGGNQPQHF. The CDR3 DNA reads TGTGCCATCAGTGAGTCGGGGACAGGGAAAGGGGGGAATCAGCCCCAGCATTTT.

This clone was found a few times. V gene TRBV15 combines with J gene TRBJ1-1, with D tentatively TRBD1 (5 bases). This CDR3 spans 15 amino acids. V was shortened by 2 bases and J by 2 bases, with 12 bases between the two germline ends. Germline loops: CDR1 LNHNV, CDR2 YYDKDF (reference sequence). The CDR3 nucleotides read TGTGCCACCAGCAGAATGGCCAGGGCCAACACTGAAGCTTTCTTT. This translates into CATSRMARANTEAFF.